Following are 23 T cell receptor beta chains from one sample sequenced in a study of blood T cell repertoires in COVID-19. Sequenced by immunoSEQ multiplex PCR; TCRdb stores in-frame clones only, minus some. In the table there are roughly 220,000 clones, around 84% of which are singletons. The specimen was peripheral blood. All receptors derive from a woman between 55 and 75 years old who had recovered from COVID-19.

The chain combines TRBV29-1 with TRBJ2-7; maybe TRBD1 (5 bases). V lost 6 bases and J 0 bases, leaving 15 bases between the germline ends. CDR1 and CDR2 from the germline V gene are SQVTM and ANQGSEA. The CDR3 is 14 residues long. The CDR3 coding sequence is TGCAGCGTGGCTGGGGCTAGGAGCTCCTACGAGCAGTACTTC. It codes for CSVAGARSSYEQYF.

The chain couples TRBV21-1 to TRBJ2-3; whether TRBD1, the table's D call, matches the DNA was not checked. TRBV21-1 counts as a pseudogene. CDR3 length: 12 residues. This CDR3 is CASSKSTDTQYF. CDR3 DNA: TGTGCCAGCAGCAAGTCAACAGATACGCAGTATTTT.

The table lists this clone with a few counts. The chain carries TRBV30 and TRBJ2-5, with D perhaps TRBD1 (5 bases). CDR3 length equals 13 residues. Per germline, CDR1 GTSNPN and CDR2 SVGIG (reference sequence). Between the trimmed V and J ends, which lost 0 bases and 4 bases, there was a span of 9 bases. As DNA, the CDR3 is TGTGCCTGGAGTGTAGGGGTCAGAGAGACCCAGTACTTC. Translating it yields CAWSVGVRETQYF.

The chain employs TRBV6-5 and TRBJ2-1, with TRBD1 as a possible D gene (5 bases). V was clipped by 0 bases and J by 10 bases, with 10 bases between them. The length of the CDR3 is 13 residues. The V gene's germline CDR1 is MNHEY and CDR2 SVGAGI. For the CDR3, the DNA is TGTGCCAGCAGTTACTCTAAGCAGGGAGAGCAGTTCTTC. Translating it yields CASSYSKQGEQFF.

CDR3 sequence (DNA): TGTGCCAGCAGCGTAGTCGGGGTAGAGACCGGGGAGCTGTTTTTT. It is translated as CASSVVGVETGELFF. The rearrangement links TRBV9 to TRBJ2-2; possible D gene TRBD2, 5 bases. CDR3 length: 15 residues. Trimming took off 0 bases at V and 5 bases at J, with 11 bases between the two ends. CDR1 is SGDLS and CDR2 is YYNGEE in the germline V gene.

The rearrangement uses TRBV5-4 and TRBJ1-2, with D unclear. The V end was cut by 2 bases, the J end by 2 bases, with 13 bases between. Germline V gene data show CDR1 as SGHNT and CDR2 as YYREEE (reference sequence). The CDR3 consists of 15 residues. CDR3 DNA: TGTGCCAGCAGCTTCGATCTGGCATCGAACTATGGCTACACCTTC. It specifies CASSFDLASNYGYTF.

The V and J genes are TRBV5-1 and TRBJ1-5; 12 positions agree with TRBD1. The germline V gene has CDR1 SGHRS and CDR2 YFSETQ. The V segment lost 4 bases and the J segment 4 bases; nucleotides outside the gene matches: 6. The length of the CDR3 is 16 residues. The CDR3: CASSLGTGGQNQPQHF. The CDR3 DNA is TGCGCCAGCAGCCTGGGGACAGGGGGCCAGAATCAGCCCCAGCATTTT.

This rearrangement joins TRBV10-3 to TRBJ2-2; D is perhaps TRBD1 (6 bases). Germline V gives CDR1 ENHRY, CDR2 SYGVKD. The CDR3 runs to 14 residues. V was trimmed by 4 bases and J by 2 bases, leaving 8 bases between them. The CDR3 DNA sequence: TGTGCCATCAGTGGGGGACAAAACACCGGGGAGCTGTTTTTT. Encoded protein: CAISGGQNTGELFF.

This sequence joins TRBV30 and TRBJ1-1; D is unclear. In germline, CDR1 is GTSNPN, CDR2 SVGIG (reference sequence). V was clipped by 4 bases and J by 6 bases, with 15 bases between them. There are 13 residues in the CDR3. This chain's CDR3 is CAWKGPGIAEAFF. CDR3 nucleotide sequence: TGTGCCTGGAAAGGCCCCGGGATCGCTGAAGCTTTCTTT.

With respect to this clone: Other nucleotide sequences from this sample produce the same CDR3. The CDR3 DNA is TGTGCCAGCAGCCTCGTGGGCAGGGGCACTGAAGCTTTCTTT. Translation gives CASSLVGRGTEAFF. The chain links TRBV5-6 to TRBJ1-1, with D perhaps TRBD1 (6 bases). CDR1 and CDR2 from the germline V gene are SGHDT and YYEEEE. Trimming removed 4 bases at V and 4 bases at J, with 14 bases between. The CDR3 loop spans 14 amino acids. Drawing the rest from reference TRBV5-6 and TRBJ1-1, the complete variable domain is DAGVTQSPTHLIKTRGQQVTLRCSPKSGHDTVSWYQQALGQGPQFIFQYYEEEERQRGNFPDRFSGHQFPNYSSELNVNALLLGDSALYLCASSLVGRGTEAFFGQGTRLTVV.

The CDR3 DNA follows: TGCGCCAGCAGCCTGCAACTGGCGGGGGCAAATGAGCAGTTCTTC. Translating it yields CASSLQLAGANEQFF. The chain couples TRBV5-1 to TRBJ2-1; D perhaps matches TRBD2 (7 bases). The CDR3 has 15 amino acids. Germline CDR1 and CDR2: SGHRS and YFSETQ. Trimming shortened V by 4 bases and J by 7 bases, and 18 bases separated the two germline ends. Drawing the rest from reference TRBV5-1 and TRBJ2-1, the complete variable domain is KAGVTQTPRYLIKTRGQQVTLSCSPISGHRSVSWYQQTPGQGLQFLFEYFSETQRNKGNFPGRFSGRQFSNSRSEMNVSTLELGDSALYLCASSLQLAGANEQFFGPGTRLTVL.

V is TRBV5-1 and J is TRBJ2-3, with 10 bases fitting TRBD2. CDR1 SGHRS and CDR2 YFSETQ come from the germline V gene. The CDR3 sequence is 17 residues long. V shed 0 bases and J 2 bases; nucleotides not matched to a gene: 6. CDR3 in DNA: TGCGCCAGCAGCTTGGGTCTAGCGGGGGTCTACACAGATACGCAGTATTTT. Encoded protein: CASSLGLAGVYTDTQYF.

V and J are TRBV6-2 or TRBV6-3 and TRBJ2-1, with D uncertain. V dropped 4 bases and J dropped 0 bases, with 7 bases sitting between them. Per the germline V gene, CDR1 is MNHEY and CDR2 is SVGEGT. There are 14 residues in the CDR3. CDR3 DNA sequence: TGTGCCAGCAGTTGGCCGGGCTCCTACAATGAGCAGTTCTTC. This gives the protein CASSWPGSYNEQFF.

This clone has a single count. This rearrangement joins TRBV19 to TRBJ1-6; a possible D gene is TRBD1 (6 bases). Germline CDR1 and CDR2: LNHDA and SQIVND (reference sequence). V was shortened by 9 bases and J by 2 bases, with 17 bases between the two germline ends. This CDR3 contains 16 residues. CDR3 DNA: TGTGCCAGCCAAAAGGGGGTCCAGGCCTATAATTCACCCCTCCACTTT. Its protein product is CASQKGVQAYNSPLHF.

The genes are TRBV19 and TRBJ1-1; no firm D call. Trimming pared 9 bases from V and 0 bases from J, leaving 11 bases between. The V gene's germline CDR1 is LNHDA and CDR2 SQIVND (reference sequence). This CDR3 spans 13 amino acids. DNA for the CDR3: TGTGCCAGCTCACGGGTGATGAACACTGAAGCTTTCTTT. Its protein is CASSRVMNTEAFF.

The chain combines TRBV2 with TRBJ1-1, with TRBD1 matching over 9 bases. J gave up 4 bases and V 5 bases, and 5 bases lay outside the gene matches. The V gene's germline CDR1 is SNHLY and CDR2 FYNNEI. The CDR3 has 14 amino acids. CDR3 loop: CASSYDRGSTEAFF. The CDR3, as DNA: TGTGCCAGCAGTTACGACAGGGGGAGCACTGAAGCTTTCTTT.

J is TRBJ2-2 and V is TRBV19, with TRBD1 identical over 9 bases. This CDR3 spans 14 amino acids. V lost 6 bases to trimming and J lost 5 bases; unmatched junction nucleotides: 4. Germline V gene data show CDR1 as LNHDA and CDR2 as SQIVND (reference sequence). This CDR3 reads CASRGDRETGELFF. The CDR3 DNA sequence: TGTGCCAGTAGGGGGGACAGGGAGACCGGGGAGCTGTTTTTT.

This chain joins TRBV6-1 and TRBJ2-3; tentative D call: TRBD1 (7 bases). The CDR3 extends over 15 amino acids. Germline loops: CDR1 MNHNS, CDR2 SASEGT. Deletions cut 6 bases from V and 4 bases from J, with 17 bases between. DNA of the CDR3: TGTGCCAGCAGAAACGGAGGGGGCCTTGCAGATACGCAGTATTTT. Protein: CASRNGGGLADTQYF.

The chain links TRBV18 to TRBJ1-1; D is perhaps TRBD1 (6 bases). CDR1 is KGHSH and CDR2 is LQKENI in the germline V gene. Trimming pared 4 bases from V and 1 base from J, leaving 10 bases between. The CDR3 contains 14 residues. The CDR3 DNA follows: TGTGCCAGCTCACTATTGGGACAGAACACTGAAGCTTTCTTT. Its protein is CASSLLGQNTEAFF.

The chain uses TRBV6-2 or TRBV6-3 and TRBJ2-7, with TRBD1 identical over 9 bases. CDR1 and CDR2 (germline): MNHEY, SVGEGT. The CDR3 consists of 16 residues. Trimming removed 5 bases from V and 7 bases from J; junction bases left unmatched: 15. CDR3 bases: TGTGCCAGCAGTAACCGGGACAGGGCTTCCCCTAGAGAGCAGTACTTC. Amino acids: CASSNRDRASPREQYF.

This chain joins TRBV6-5 and TRBJ2-2, with a weak D call TRBD1 (6 bases). This CDR3 spans 13 amino acids. Germline CDR1 reads MNHEY; CDR2 reads SVGAGI. With 6 bases removed from V and 6 bases from J, the gap between germline ends came to 11 bases. The CDR3 loop is CASSPRGSGELFF. The CDR3, as DNA: TGTGCCAGCAGCCCCAGGGGTTCCGGGGAGCTGTTTTTT.

This chain links TRBV7-8 with TRBJ2-7, with D uncertain. The CDR3 is 14 amino acids. The ends were cut back, 5 bases at V and 0 bases at J, with 11 bases in the middle. CDR1 is SGHVS and CDR2 is FQNEAQ in the germline V gene. The CDR3 region has the DNA TGTGCCAGCAGCGAGGCGTTTGGCTCCTACGAGCAGTACTTC. As protein: CASSEAFGSYEQYF.

The V and J genes are TRBV7-2 and TRBJ2-1; TRBD1 matches at 12 bases. The germline V gene encodes CDR1 SGHTA and CDR2 FQGNSA. The CDR3 is 16 amino acids. The V segment lost 5 bases and the J segment 8 bases; nucleotides outside the gene matches: 10. The CDR3 region is CASSDGSGTGGYEQFF. The DNA for the CDR3 is TGTGCCAGCAGCGATGGTTCGGGGACAGGGGGCTATGAGCAGTTCTTC.